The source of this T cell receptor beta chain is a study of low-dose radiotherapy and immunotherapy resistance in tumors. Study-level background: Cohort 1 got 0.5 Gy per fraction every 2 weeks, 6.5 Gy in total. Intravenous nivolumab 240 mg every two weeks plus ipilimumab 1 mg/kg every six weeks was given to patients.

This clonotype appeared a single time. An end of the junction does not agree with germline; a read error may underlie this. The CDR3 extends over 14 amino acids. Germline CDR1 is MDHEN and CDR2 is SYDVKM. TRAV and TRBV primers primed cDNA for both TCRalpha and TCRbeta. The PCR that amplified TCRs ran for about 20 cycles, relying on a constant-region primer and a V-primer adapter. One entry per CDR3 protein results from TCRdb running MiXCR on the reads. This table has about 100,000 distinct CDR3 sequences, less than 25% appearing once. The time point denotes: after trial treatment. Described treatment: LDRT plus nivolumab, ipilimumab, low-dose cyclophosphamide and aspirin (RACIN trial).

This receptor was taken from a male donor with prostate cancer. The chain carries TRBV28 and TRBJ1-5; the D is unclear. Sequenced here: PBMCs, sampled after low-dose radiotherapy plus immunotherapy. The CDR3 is CASSLSHNNRPQHF. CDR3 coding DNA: TGTGCCAGCAGTTTGTCTCATAATAATCGGCCCCAGCATTTT.